The rows below give T cell receptor beta chains drawn from one sample of a study of vaccination and CD4 T cells after COVID-19. TCRdb analysed the PCR reads with MiXCR anew, one entry per CDR3 protein. The data contain 15,000 to 20,000 distinct CDR3 sequences, roughly 40% of them singletons. For these TCRs, the target antigens are not known. Input material: CD4+ T cells from blood, cultured in vitro. All receptors come from a human donor who had recovered from COVID-19. The CDR3 runs from the conserved cysteine through the conserved F or W. Each record gives: V gene, clone size, D gene, J gene, CDR3 protein. The D gene is left open where the match is weak. Expanded clones get a size class; other rows say once, few or many, or leave the size out.

>TRBV10-3|few|TRBD1|TRBJ2-1
CACRGLGNEQFF
>TRBV2|NA|NA|TRBJ2-3
CASSARGGGGLDTQYF
>TRBV7-9|NA|TRBD2|TRBJ2-1
CASSLRLADNEQFF
>TRBV6-2/TRBV6-3|NA|NA|TRBJ2-5
CASSYLTQETQYF
>TRBV27|few|NA|TRBJ1-5
CASSTRGSPQHF
>TRBV20-1|NA|NA|NA
CSVGSPTYEQYF
>TRBV4-1|NA|NA|TRBJ1-2
CASSTTARSDYGYTF
>TRBV5-5|NA|NA|TRBJ1-2
CASSRSDSLYGYTF
>TRBV28|few|NA|TRBJ1-2
CATYPYVGGYTF
>TRBV19|few|NA|TRBJ1-5
CASSISDGRGNQPQHF
>TRBV6-2/TRBV6-3|few|NA|TRBJ2-7
CASSWAPLPEQYF
>TRBV5-3|NA|NA|TRBJ1-3
CASPLPVCSGNTIYF
>TRBV9|NA|TRBD1|TRBJ1-5
CASSVSPDRESNQPQHF
>TRBV2|NA|NA|TRBJ2-3
CASRVVGTDTQYF
>TRBV20-1|NA|NA|TRBJ1-3
CSAGSISGNTIYF
>TRBV6-4|NA|TRBD1|TRBJ2-7
CASRPDRASYEQYF
>TRBV28|NA|NA|TRBJ1-5
CASTPSGWAQHF
>TRBV6-1|NA|TRBD1|TRBJ1-5
CASRGGTVNQPQHF
>TRBV6-1|once|NA|TRBJ2-1
CASSEYGGTSYNEQFF
>TRBV10-1|NA|NA|TRBJ2-1
CASSESTGPSSYNEQFF
>TRBV6-1|NA|NA|TRBJ2-5
CASSEGSGRETQYF
>TRBV28|few|NA|TRBJ2-7
CASTIGGAGRDEQYF
>TRBV7-3|NA|NA|TRBJ2-6
CASSFRDNFSGANVLTF
>TRBV28|few|NA|TRBJ1-2
CASSLYITGGSMYGYTF
>TRBV6-2/TRBV6-3|NA|NA|TRBJ1-1
CASRRDTFLTEAFF
>TRBV20-1|NA|NA|TRBJ1-5
CSAKGTGNQPQHF
>TRBV5-1|few|TRBD1|TRBJ2-3
CASSRGQGLVGTDTQYF
>TRBV20-1|NA|TRBD2|TRBJ2-7
CSAASSASGTYEQYF
>TRBV21-1|few|NA|TRBJ2-3
CASRNLDTQYF
>TRBV7-2|NA|NA|TRBJ1-1
CASLQRRNTEAFF
>TRBV30|NA|NA|TRBJ1-1
CAWSRQKNTEAFF
>TRBV27|NA|TRBD1|TRBJ2-3
CASSRQGPTDTQYF
>TRBV24-1|few|NA|TRBJ2-2
CATSEDSTGELFF
>TRBV28|NA|NA|TRBJ1-3
CATLDGQVGNTIYF
>TRBV10-3|NA|NA|TRBJ2-7
CAIRSPGSEQYF
>TRBV6-1|NA|TRBD1|TRBJ1-4
CAMGQGGDNEKLFF
>TRBV7-2|NA|NA|TRBJ2-7
CASSLQTGVNEQYF
>TRBV5-6|few|NA|TRBJ2-5
CASSLGAQPETQYF
>TRBV10-3|few|TRBD1|TRBJ1-1
CASRTGLNTEAFF
>TRBV6-1|NA|TRBD1|TRBJ2-7
CASSRGQEIYEQYF
>TRBV18|few|TRBD1|TRBJ1-1
CASEGTGSNTEAFF
>TRBV7-7|NA|NA|TRBJ2-3
CASSELGRGTDTQYF
>TRBV5-5|NA|TRBD2|TRBJ2-7
CASSLAQAGAFYEQYF
>TRBV6-5|NA|NA|TRBJ1-5
CASSYSRARRPQHF